One TCR beta chain is described in this entry. The source of the sample is a study of blood T cell repertoires in COVID-19. Sequenced by immunoSEQ multiplex PCR; TCRdb stores in-frame clones only, minus some. The profile shows about 150,000 clones, just over 85% of them singletons. V shed 4 bases and J shed 3 bases, with 9 bases lying between them. This CDR3 comprises 14 residues. Germline V gene lookup returns CDR1 SNHLY and CDR2 FYNNEI. This clonotype originated in a man in his sixties or seventies with acute or convalescent COVID-19. The specimen sequenced was peripheral blood. The chain combines TRBV2 with TRBJ2-2; no firm D call. The DNA of the CDR3 is TGTGCCAGCAGTGTCCACAGAGACACCGGGGAGCTGTTTTTT. Translation: CASSVHRDTGELFF.